This is a list of T cell receptor beta chains from one sample in a study of shared clonotypes between healthy human individuals. Generated by immunoSEQ multiplex PCR, the TCRdb table keeps only in-frame clones and is missing some. Of 550,000 to 600,000 clones in the sample, 98% are singletons; the top ten hold 0.3% to 0.35%. The specimen was naive CD8+ T cells sorted from blood. The receptors were gathered from a young man in good health. CDR3s include the opening cysteine and the closing phenylalanine or tryptophan. A D gene is named only where the DNA matches it firmly. A clone size is listed for some rows: how often the clone was seen (once, few, many), or a class if it is expanded.

D,V,length,J,size,DNA,CDR3
TRBD1,TRBV9,13,TRBJ2-7,.,TGTGCCAGCAGCGGGGACAGGAACCACGAGCAGTACTTC,CASSGDRNHEQYF
.,TRBV12-1,21,TRBJ1-5,.,TGTGCCAGCAGCTTCCCACGGACAGGCATTAAGGGATATATTAACAATCAGCCCCAGCATTTT,CASSFPRTGIKGYINNQPQHF
TRBD1,TRBV7-8,15,TRBJ1-5,.,TGTGCCAGCAGCTACCGGGACAGGTCTAATCAGCCCCAGCATTTT,CASSYRDRSNQPQHF
TRBD2,TRBV11-2,17,TRBJ2-3,.,TGTGCCAGCAGCTTAGTGGAAACTAGCGAGGGGCCAGATACGCAGTATTTT,CASSLVETSEGPDTQYF
.,TRBV15,14,TRBJ2-3,.,TGTGCCACCAGCAGAGTCGGGGACGTAGATACGCAGTATTTT,CATSRVGDVDTQYF
.,TRBV27,16,TRBJ2-5,once,TGTGCCAGCAGTTTAAACACCCCAACTTCCGGAGAGACCCAGTACTTC,CASSLNTPTSGETQYF
.,TRBV29-1,13,TRBJ2-7,.,TGCAGCGTTGATATGGCGGGCACCTACGAGCAGTACTTC,CSVDMAGTYEQYF
TRBD1,TRBV29-1,12,TRBJ1-3,.,TGCAGCGTTAGGGGGCCTGGAAACACCATATATTTT,CSVRGPGNTIYF
TRBD2,TRBV29-1,15,TRBJ2-1,few,TGCAGCGTTGAACATATGGGACTAGAGGGCCATGAGCAGTTCTTC,CSVEHMGLEGHEQFF
.,TRBV28,16,TRBJ1-1,.,TGTGCCAGCAGTTTACGGACAAGCCCCATGAACACTGAAGCTTTCTTT,CASSLRTSPMNTEAFF
.,TRBV5-5,17,TRBJ2-1,.,TGTGCCAGCAGATCCATGGCGCAGGTTGGTCCCTACAATGAGCAGTTCTTC,CASRSMAQVGPYNEQFF
.,TRBV27,13,TRBJ2-7,.,TGTGCCACGGCCGCGGGGCCCACCTACGAGCAGTACTTC,CATAAGPTYEQYF
.,TRBV27,14,TRBJ2-7,.,TGTGCCAGCAGCCAAACGGCTACAAACTACGAGCAGTACTTC,CASSQTATNYEQYF
.,TRBV29-1,12,TRBJ2-5,.,TGCAGCGTTTCTCGACAGCAAGAGACCCAGTACTTC,CSVSRQQETQYF
TRBD1,TRBV7-9,17,TRBJ1-4,.,TGTGCCAGCAGCTTAGGGACAGGGTATGCAACTAATGAAAAACTGTTTTTT,CASSLGTGYATNEKLFF
.,TRBV7-9,14,TRBJ2-5,.,TGTGCCAGCAGCTTAGCGAGGGTCGGGGAGACCCAGTACTTC,CASSLARVGETQYF
.,TRBV2,14,TRBJ2-7,.,TGTGCCAGCAGTGAAATGGAGGAATACTACGAGCAGTACTTC,CASSEMEEYYEQYF
.,TRBV18,14,TRBJ2-7,.,TGTGCCAGCTCACTCACGGGAGCAGGCTACGAGCAGTACTTC,CASSLTGAGYEQYF
.,TRBV7-9,15,TRBJ1-4,.,TGTGCCAGCAGCCATAGGACACTTGAAAATGAAAAACTGTTTTTT,CASSHRTLENEKLFF
.,TRBV7-9,14,TRBJ2-7,.,TGTGCCAGCAGCCCAAGCGGCCCAATATACGAGCAGTACTTC,CASSPSGPIYEQYF
.,TRBV28,12,TRBJ2-1,few,TGTGCCAGCAGTTTATTTCCCAATGAGCAGTTCTTC,CASSLFPNEQFF
.,TRBV10-1,14,TRBJ2-1,.,TGCGCCAGCAGTGGAAGCGGCAACTACAATGAGCAGTTCTTC,CASSGSGNYNEQFF
TRBD1,TRBV7-9,14,TRBJ1-5,.,TGTGCCAGCAGCTGGGACAGGGGCGATCAGCCCCAGCATTTT,CASSWDRGDQPQHF
.,TRBV29-1,13,TRBJ2-7,.,TGCAGCGCCCGGGACAAGAGCTCCTACGAGCAGTACTTC,CSARDKSSYEQYF
.,TRBV29-1,15,TRBJ2-5,.,TGCAGCGTTGAAGATATGAGACAGGAAGAAGAGACCCAGTACTTC,CSVEDMRQEEETQYF
.,TRBV2,15,TRBJ1-1,once,TGTGCCAGCAGTGAAGGGGGGGATGGTTGGACTGAAGCTTTCTTT,CASSEGGDGWTEAFF
.,TRBV7-8,14,TRBJ1-1,.,TGTGCCAGCAGCTTAGACAGGAGGGCCACTGAAGCTTTCTTT,CASSLDRRATEAFF
.,TRBV19,13,TRBJ1-1,.,TGTGCCAGTAGTATTATTCAGGCGAGTGAAGCTTTCTTT,CASSIIQASEAFF
TRBD1,TRBV2,14,TRBJ2-1,.,TGTGCCAGTGCAGCCGGGACAGGTTTCAATGAGCAGTTCTTC,CASAAGTGFNEQFF
TRBD2,TRBV13,16,TRBJ2-1,.,TGTGCCAGCAGCTCCCGGACTAGCGGGGGCTACAATGAGCAGTTCTTC,CASSSRTSGGYNEQFF
TRBD1,TRBV27,15,TRBJ2-7,.,TGTGCCAGCAGTCCGCGGACAGGGAAGGGCTACGAGCAGTACTTC,CASSPRTGKGYEQYF
.,TRBV4-1,16,TRBJ2-7,.,TGCGCCAGCAGCCAAGAGGCGACAGGTACTACGTACGAGCAGTACTTC,CASSQEATGTTYEQYF
TRBD2,TRBV7-8,15,TRBJ2-3,.,TGTGCCAGCAGCTTAGTAGCGGGAGTCACAGATACGCAGTATTTT,CASSLVAGVTDTQYF
.,TRBV11-2,16,TRBJ2-7,.,TGTGCCAGCAGCTTGCCCCACCCTTTTCAGGGGGGCGAGCAGTACTTC,CASSLPHPFQGGEQYF
TRBD1,TRBV6-1,13,TRBJ2-7,.,TGTGCCAGCAGTGAAACAGGGGGCTGGGAGCAGTACTTC,CASSETGGWEQYF
.,TRBV6-5,16,TRBJ2-5,.,TGTGCCAGCAGTTACTCGGGGGGCCCTCCCCAAGAGACCCAGTACTTC,CASSYSGGPPQETQYF
.,TRBV10-1,12,TRBJ1-1,.,TGCGCCAGCAGGGGTAGGAACACTGAAGCTTTCTTT,CASRGRNTEAFF
.,TRBV14,15,TRBJ2-7,.,TGTGCCAGCAGCCAAGTGCCGGGACTCGACTACGAGCAGTACTTC,CASSQVPGLDYEQYF
TRBD1,TRBV29-1,15,TRBJ2-2,.,TGCAGCGTTGAAGAACTAGGGACAGGGGCCGGGGAGCTGTTTTTT,CSVEELGTGAGELFF
.,TRBV9,13,TRBJ2-1,.,TGTGCCAGCAGCGTAGGGGGTATGACCGAGCAGTTCTTC,CASSVGGMTEQFF
.,TRBV11-2,17,TRBJ2-5,.,TGTGCCAGCAGCTTAGACGCCTGGGGGAGTTCGGCAGAGACCCAGTACTTC,CASSLDAWGSSAETQYF
.,TRBV28,13,TRBJ2-7,.,TGTGCCAGCACAGTGGGCAGGGTTAACGAGCAGTACTTC,CASTVGRVNEQYF
.,TRBV7-9,16,TRBJ2-5,once,TGTGCCAGCAGCAAACCGAAGACCGAATATCAAGAGACCCAGTACTTC,CASSKPKTEYQETQYF
.,TRBV19,13,TRBJ2-1,.,TGTGCCAGTAGTATAATTCTAAACAATGAGCAGTTCTTC,CASSIILNNEQFF
.,TRBV5-5,13,TRBJ2-7,.,TGTGCCAGCAGCTTGGTGGTCTCCTACGAGCAGTACTTC,CASSLVVSYEQYF
.,TRBV15,15,TRBJ2-7,.,TGTGCCACCAGCAGAGTATCATCCCAATTCTACGAGCAGTACTTC,CATSRVSSQFYEQYF
.,TRBV20-1,11,TRBJ1-1,once,TGCAGTGCTCCCGGAAACACTGAAGCTTTCTTT,CSAPGNTEAFF
.,TRBV14,15,TRBJ1-1,.,TGTGCCAGCAGCCTCTGGGACGGCAAAAACACTGAAGCTTTCTTT,CASSLWDGKNTEAFF
.,TRBV7-6,17,TRBJ2-1,.,TGTGCCAGCAGCTTAGCGAGGGTCAGTAACCTTATCAATGAGCAGTTCTTC,CASSLARVSNLINEQFF
TRBD1,TRBV2,15,TRBJ2-7,.,TGTGCCAGCAGTGTCCTAGGGGGCTCCTCCTACGAGCAGTACTTC,CASSVLGGSSYEQYF
.,TRBV11-2,15,TRBJ2-1,.,TGTGCCAGCACCGGGGGTCCACCATATAGGAATGAGCAGTTCTTC,CASTGGPPYRNEQFF
.,TRBV7-6,15,TRBJ2-5,.,TGTGCCAGCAGCTTAGACCCAAGTCCGCAAGAGACCCAGTACTTC,CASSLDPSPQETQYF